These T cell receptor beta chains were read from a single sample in a study of spatial heterogeneity in lung cancer. Using its own MiXCR run on the 5' RACE reads, TCRdb lists one record per CDR3 protein. This sample carries approximately 93,000 distinct CDR3 sequences, roughly a fifth of them seen once, and the ten largest clones take 20% to 25%. Sample: PBMCs, taken at follow-up. These receptors originate from a male donor with early-stage non-small cell lung cancer. The CDR3 runs from the conserved cysteine through the conserved F or W. D genes are given only for firm matches. Rows give clone size only sometimes, using once, few, many, or a class for an expanded clone.

J gene: TRBJ2-4
D gene: -
V gene: TRBV30
clone size: -
CDR3 DNA: TGTGCCTGGAGTGCGGACAGAGAAAACATTCAGTACTTC
CDR3 protein: CAWSADRENIQYF

J gene: TRBJ2-5
D gene: -
V gene: TRBV5-5
clone size: -
CDR3 DNA: TGTGCCAGCAGCTTGGTAGGCAGCCTTTTTCAAGAGACCCAGTACTTC
CDR3 protein: CASSLVGSLFQETQYF

J gene: TRBJ2-7
D gene: -
V gene: TRBV6-1
clone size: -
CDR3 DNA: TGTGCCAGCAGTCAGTCAGCTTCCTTCTACGAGCAGTACTTC
CDR3 protein: CASSQSASFYEQYF

J gene: TRBJ2-5
D gene: -
V gene: TRBV7-2
clone size: -
CDR3 DNA: TGTGCCAGCAGCTTAGTACAGCGAGAGACCCAGTACTTC
CDR3 protein: CASSLVQRETQYF

J gene: TRBJ1-6
D gene: TRBD1
V gene: TRBV5-1
clone size: -
CDR3 DNA: TGCGCCAGCAGAGAGGGACAGGAGAATTCACCCCTCCACTTT
CDR3 protein: CASREGQENSPLHF

J gene: TRBJ2-7
D gene: -
V gene: TRBV27
clone size: few
CDR3 DNA: TGTGCCAGCGGGCCCCTGAGGGGGCAGTACTTC
CDR3 protein: CASGPLRGQYF

J gene: TRBJ2-3
D gene: TRBD2
V gene: TRBV7-3
clone size: medium-sized
CDR3 DNA: TGTGCCAGCAGCTCCCTAGCGGGAGGTGAAGATACGCAGTATTTT
CDR3 protein: CASSSLAGGEDTQYF

J gene: TRBJ2-4
D gene: -
V gene: TRBV20-1
clone size: few
CDR3 DNA: TGCAGTGCTAGAGATTGGCAGGCTTCGGGAGCCAAAAACATTCAGTACTTC
CDR3 protein: CSARDWQASGAKNIQYF

J gene: TRBJ1-1
D gene: TRBD1
V gene: TRBV11-2
clone size: -
CDR3 DNA: TGTGCCAGCAGCTTCCAGGGGGCTTACACTGAAGCTTTCTTT
CDR3 protein: CASSFQGAYTEAFF

J gene: TRBJ2-1
D gene: TRBD1
V gene: TRBV7-2
clone size: many
CDR3 DNA: TGTGCCAGCAGCTTAGAAGGGACAGCCCTTCACAATGAGCAGTTCTTC
CDR3 protein: CASSLEGTALHNEQFF

J gene: TRBJ1-6
D gene: -
V gene: TRBV4-3
clone size: few
CDR3 DNA: TGCGCCAGCAGCCAAGATCTCGTCGCCGGTTCACCCCTCCACTTT
CDR3 protein: CASSQDLVAGSPLHF

J gene: TRBJ2-3
D gene: TRBD2
V gene: TRBV5-1
clone size: -
CDR3 DNA: TGCGCCAGCAGCTTGGAAGAGCGGGGGGGAGATACGCAGTATTTT
CDR3 protein: CASSLEERGGDTQYF

J gene: TRBJ1-1
D gene: TRBD1
V gene: TRBV20-1
clone size: few
CDR3 DNA: TGCAGTGCTAGACCCGGGACAGCCACGAACACTGAAGCTTTCTTT
CDR3 protein: CSARPGTATNTEAFF

J gene: TRBJ2-1
D gene: -
V gene: TRBV6-2/TRBV6-3
clone size: -
CDR3 DNA: TGTGCCAGCAGTGCTTCAGGCTTAGGGCAGTTCTTC
CDR3 protein: CASSASGLGQFF

J gene: TRBJ2-5
D gene: -
V gene: TRBV10-2
clone size: few
CDR3 DNA: TGCGCCAGCAGATTGGGGGTTGCAGAGACCCAGTACTTC
CDR3 protein: CASRLGVAETQYF

J gene: TRBJ1-3
D gene: -
V gene: TRBV4-1
clone size: -
CDR3 DNA: TGCGCCAGCAGCCAATTTTTACAGGTGATTAGTGGAAACACCATATATTTT
CDR3 protein: CASSQFLQVISGNTIYF

J gene: TRBJ1-6
D gene: TRBD1
V gene: TRBV20-1
clone size: few
CDR3 DNA: TGCAGTGCTAGCCTTGGGACAGGGGGCGCACCCCTCCACTTT
CDR3 protein: CSASLGTGGAPLHF

J gene: TRBJ1-5
D gene: -
V gene: TRBV12-2
clone size: -
CDR3 DNA: TGTGCAAGTCGCTTCTCCTCCTTGGACAGGGCTGAGCAGCCCCAGCATTTT
CDR3 protein: CASRFSSLDRAEQPQHF

J gene: TRBJ2-6
D gene: -
V gene: TRBV5-8
clone size: -
CDR3 DNA: TGTGCCAGCGGAGAGGGTCCGAATGGGGCCAACGTCCTGACTTTC
CDR3 protein: CASGEGPNGANVLTF

J gene: TRBJ2-7
D gene: -
V gene: TRBV2
clone size: few
CDR3 DNA: TGTGCCAGCAGCGGAGAGGGAGTAAGGTCCTACGAGCAGTACTTC
CDR3 protein: CASSGEGVRSYEQYF

J gene: TRBJ2-1
D gene: TRBD2
V gene: TRBV20-1
clone size: few
CDR3 DNA: TGCAGTGCCCGTAGTCGACTAGCGGGGGATGAGCAGTTCTTC
CDR3 protein: CSARSRLAGDEQFF

J gene: TRBJ1-6
D gene: -
V gene: TRBV5-1
clone size: -
CDR3 DNA: TGCGCCAGTAGCTTAAGTAGAGCTAATTCACCCCTCCACTTT
CDR3 protein: CASSLSRANSPLHF

J gene: TRBJ1-4
D gene: -
V gene: TRBV11-2
clone size: -
CDR3 DNA: TGTGCCAGCAGCTTAAGCCCCGACAGCAGTAATGAAAAACTGTTTTTT
CDR3 protein: CASSLSPDSSNEKLFF

J gene: TRBJ2-7
D gene: -
V gene: TRBV28
clone size: -
CDR3 DNA: TGTGCCAGCAGCATTACAGGGTCAGGACCTTACGAGCAGTACTTC
CDR3 protein: CASSITGSGPYEQYF

J gene: TRBJ1-1
D gene: -
V gene: TRBV20-1
clone size: many
CDR3 DNA: TGCAGTGCTAGAGAGGAACCCAGGGCCGAAGCTTTCTTT
CDR3 protein: CSAREEPRAEAFF

J gene: TRBJ1-5
D gene: -
V gene: TRBV27
clone size: few
CDR3 DNA: TGTGCCAGCAGCTGGGACAGCAATCAGCCCCAGCATTTT
CDR3 protein: CASSWDSNQPQHF

J gene: TRBJ2-2
D gene: TRBD1
V gene: TRBV27
clone size: few
CDR3 DNA: TGTGCCAGCAGTTTATCGATGTCAGGGGGCGGCGGGGAGCTGTTTTTT
CDR3 protein: CASSLSMSGGGGELFF

J gene: TRBJ2-1
D gene: TRBD1
V gene: TRBV7-9
clone size: few
CDR3 DNA: TGTGCCAGCAGCTTAGGGGACAGGGTCAATGAGCAGTTCTTC
CDR3 protein: CASSLGDRVNEQFF

J gene: TRBJ2-1
D gene: -
V gene: TRBV20-1
clone size: many
CDR3 DNA: TGCAGTGCCAACGCCCGAGAAGCCAGCTCCTACAATGAGCAGTTCTTC
CDR3 protein: CSANAREASSYNEQFF

J gene: TRBJ1-5
D gene: -
V gene: TRBV2
clone size: few
CDR3 DNA: TGTGCCAGCAGAAGGGGACAAGGCAATCAGCCCCAGCATTTT
CDR3 protein: CASRRGQGNQPQHF

J gene: TRBJ2-3
D gene: TRBD1
V gene: TRBV7-9
clone size: -
CDR3 DNA: TGTGCCAGCAGCCCCGACAGGGGCTATACGCAGTATTTT
CDR3 protein: CASSPDRGYTQYF

J gene: TRBJ2-3
D gene: TRBD2
V gene: TRBV6-2/TRBV6-3
clone size: few
CDR3 DNA: TGTGCCAGCAGTTACGGCGGGAGCTCAGATACGCAGTATTTT
CDR3 protein: CASSYGGSSDTQYF

J gene: TRBJ2-5
D gene: TRBD1
V gene: TRBV14
clone size: -
CDR3 DNA: TGTGCCAGCAGTCCGCGGACAGGTCGAGAGACCCAGTACTTC
CDR3 protein: CASSPRTGRETQYF

J gene: TRBJ2-3
D gene: TRBD1
V gene: TRBV20-1
clone size: -
CDR3 DNA: TGCGGGGCCGGGACAGGGGCCCTACACACAGATACGCAGTATTTT
CDR3 protein: CGAGTGALHTDTQYF

J gene: TRBJ2-5
D gene: -
V gene: TRBV11-2
clone size: -
CDR3 DNA: TGTGCCAGCAGCTACGGGACGGGGCAAGAGACCCAGTACTTC
CDR3 protein: CASSYGTGQETQYF

J gene: TRBJ1-4
D gene: -
V gene: TRBV30
clone size: many
CDR3 DNA: TGTGCCTGGAGTCCACTCGGCCCCTTGGGGACTAATGAAAAACTGTTTTTT
CDR3 protein: CAWSPLGPLGTNEKLFF

J gene: TRBJ2-5
D gene: TRBD1
V gene: TRBV7-2
clone size: many
CDR3 DNA: TGTGCCAGCAACAGGGGTACTAAAGAGACCCAGTACTTC
CDR3 protein: CASNRGTKETQYF

J gene: TRBJ2-1
D gene: -
V gene: TRBV6-5
clone size: -
CDR3 DNA: TGTGCCAGCAGTTACTCCGTCTCCAATGAGCAGTTCTTC
CDR3 protein: CASSYSVSNEQFF

J gene: TRBJ1-2
D gene: TRBD1
V gene: TRBV6-2/TRBV6-3
clone size: many
CDR3 DNA: TGTGCCAGCAGACGGACAGGGGACTATGGCTACACCTTC
CDR3 protein: CASRRTGDYGYTF

J gene: TRBJ1-2
D gene: -
V gene: TRBV6-5
clone size: medium-sized
CDR3 DNA: TGTGCCAGCACCCCGGTAAACTCTAATGACTACACCTTC
CDR3 protein: CASTPVNSNDYTF

J gene: TRBJ2-7
D gene: -
V gene: TRBV10-1
clone size: -
CDR3 DNA: TGCGCCAGCAGTGAGGGGTCCGCCGAGCAGTACTTC
CDR3 protein: CASSEGSAEQYF

J gene: TRBJ1-5
D gene: -
V gene: TRBV6-6
clone size: few
CDR3 DNA: TGTGCCAGCGGTTTTGCAGATAGAGGGCGCGGACAGCCCCAGCATTTT
CDR3 protein: CASGFADRGRGQPQHF

J gene: TRBJ2-1
D gene: TRBD2
V gene: TRBV3-1
clone size: few
CDR3 DNA: TGTGCCAGCAGTCCGGGACTACCTATTGGTGAGCAGTTCTTC
CDR3 protein: CASSPGLPIGEQFF

J gene: TRBJ2-5
D gene: -
V gene: TRBV19
clone size: -
CDR3 DNA: TGTGCCAGTAGTATAGGCCCCCAGGAGGCTCTGGACCAAGAGACCCAGTACTTC
CDR3 protein: CASSIGPQEALDQETQYF

J gene: TRBJ1-1
D gene: -
V gene: TRBV12-5
clone size: few
CDR3 DNA: TGTGCTAGTGGTTTGGGACAGTCTGAAGCTTTCTTT
CDR3 protein: CASGLGQSEAFF

J gene: TRBJ2-1
D gene: TRBD2
V gene: TRBV2
clone size: few
CDR3 DNA: TGTGCCAGCAGCGTCATGGGACTAGTGAGCAATGAGCAGTTCTTC
CDR3 protein: CASSVMGLVSNEQFF

J gene: TRBJ2-7
D gene: TRBD1
V gene: TRBV7-9
clone size: few
CDR3 DNA: TGTGCCAGCAGAGAACAGGGGGACGGAACTGGGGAGCAGTACTTC
CDR3 protein: CASREQGDGTGEQYF

J gene: TRBJ2-2
D gene: -
V gene: TRBV5-1
clone size: few
CDR3 DNA: TGCGCCAGCAGCTTGGAGGCCAGGGCGGGCACCGGGGAGCTGTTTTTT
CDR3 protein: CASSLEARAGTGELFF

J gene: TRBJ1-2
D gene: -
V gene: TRBV6-5
clone size: -
CDR3 DNA: TGTGCCAGCAGTGGTCGGGAGGGTCGCGGAAACTATGGCTACACCTTC
CDR3 protein: CASSGREGRGNYGYTF

J gene: TRBJ1-1
D gene: -
V gene: TRBV5-1
clone size: few
CDR3 DNA: TGCGCCAGCAGCTTCACCGGGAGGGGTGACACTGAAGCTTTCTTT
CDR3 protein: CASSFTGRGDTEAFF

J gene: TRBJ2-1
D gene: TRBD2
V gene: TRBV12-3/TRBV12-4
clone size: few
CDR3 DNA: TGTGCCAGCAGTTCCGCTAGCGGGAGCTCCTACAATGAGCAGTTCTTC
CDR3 protein: CASSSASGSSYNEQFF